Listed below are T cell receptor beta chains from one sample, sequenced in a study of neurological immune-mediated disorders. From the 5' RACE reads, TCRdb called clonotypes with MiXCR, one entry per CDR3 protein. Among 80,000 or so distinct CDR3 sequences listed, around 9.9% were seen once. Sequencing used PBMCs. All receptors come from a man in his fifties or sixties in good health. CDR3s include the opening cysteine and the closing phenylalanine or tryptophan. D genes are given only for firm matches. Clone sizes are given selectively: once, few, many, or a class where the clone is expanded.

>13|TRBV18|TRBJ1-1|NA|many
TGTGCCAGCTACTCGACATTTACCACTGAAGCTTTCTTT
CASYSTFTTEAFF
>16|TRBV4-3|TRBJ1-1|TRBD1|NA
TGCGCCAGCAGCCCAATACAGGGGGGAATGAACACTGATGCTTTCTTT
CASSPIQGGMNTDAFF
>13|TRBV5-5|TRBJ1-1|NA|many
TGTGCCAGCAGCTTGAGGTGGCCAACTGAAGCTTTCTTT
CASSLRWPTEAFF
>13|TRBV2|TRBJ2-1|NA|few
TGTGCCAGCAGTGAGAACAGATACAATGAGCAGTTCTTC
CASSENRYNEQFF
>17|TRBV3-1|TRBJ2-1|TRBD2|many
TGTGCCAGCAGCCAAGATCTCTGGACTAGCGGGAACAATGAGCAGTTCTTC
CASSQDLWTSGNNEQFF
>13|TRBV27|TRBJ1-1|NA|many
TGTGCCAGCAGTTTATTAAAGGGCACTGAAGCTTTCTTT
CASSLLKGTEAFF
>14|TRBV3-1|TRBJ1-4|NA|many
TGTGCCAGCAGCCAGCAAAGCTCGAGAGAAAAACTGTTTTTT
CASSQQSSREKLFF
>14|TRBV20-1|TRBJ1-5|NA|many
TGCAGTGCCCCCCTTAGGGGCCCCAATCAGCCCCAGCATTTT
CSAPLRGPNQPQHF
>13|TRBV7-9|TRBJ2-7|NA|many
TGTGCCAGCAGCGGTTACAACCCCTACGAGCAGTACTTC
CASSGYNPYEQYF
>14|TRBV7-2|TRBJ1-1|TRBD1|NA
TGTGCCAGCAGCACCAGACAGGGTCACAGTGAAGCTTTCTTT
CASSTRQGHSEAFF
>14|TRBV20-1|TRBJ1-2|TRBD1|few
TGCAGTGCTAGAGATAGGCAGGGGGCGCGAAGCTACACCTTC
CSARDRQGARSYTF
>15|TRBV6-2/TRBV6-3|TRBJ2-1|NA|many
TGTGCCAGCATTCCCCAGGGTTATTACTACAATGAGCAGTTCTTC
CASIPQGYYYNEQFF
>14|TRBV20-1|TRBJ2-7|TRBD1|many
TGCAGTACCCCTGCCGGGACAGGGGCTTACGAGCAGTACTTC
CSTPAGTGAYEQYF
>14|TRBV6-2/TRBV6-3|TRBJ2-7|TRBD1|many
TGTGCCAGCAGTTGGTCAACAGGGGGACACGAGCAGTACTTC
CASSWSTGGHEQYF
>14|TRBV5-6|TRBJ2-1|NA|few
TGTGCCAGCAGCTTGACGTCCCCTAACAATGAGCAGTTCTTC
CASSLTSPNNEQFF
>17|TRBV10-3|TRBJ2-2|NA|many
TGTGCCATCAGTGAGTCGACGGCAGGGAGATACACCGGGGAGCTGTTTTTT
CAISESTAGRYTGELFF
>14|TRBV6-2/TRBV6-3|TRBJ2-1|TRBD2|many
TGTGCCAGCAGTTACGGGACTACCTACAATGAGCAGTTCTTC
CASSYGTTYNEQFF
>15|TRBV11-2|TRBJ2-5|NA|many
TGTGCCAGCAGCTTAACCGGGCGGTCACAAGAGACCCAGTACTTC
CASSLTGRSQETQYF
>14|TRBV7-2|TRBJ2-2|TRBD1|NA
TGTGCCAGCAGGACAGGGGAGAAGGCCGGGGAGCTGTTTTTT
CASRTGEKAGELFF
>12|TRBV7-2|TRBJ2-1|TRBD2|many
TGTGCCAGCAGCTTGGGTGGGGGGGGGCAGTTCTTC
CASSLGGGGQFF
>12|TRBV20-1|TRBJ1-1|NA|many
TGCAGTGCTAGCCCGGTAAACACTGAAGCTTTCTTT
CSASPVNTEAFF
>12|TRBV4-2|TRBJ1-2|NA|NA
TGTGCCAGCATCCAAAACAGGAATGGCCACACCTTC
CASIQNRNGHTF
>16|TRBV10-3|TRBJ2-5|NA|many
TGTGCCATCAGTGAGTCAATGGGGAGTCGGCAAGAGACCCAGTACTTC
CAISESMGSRQETQYF
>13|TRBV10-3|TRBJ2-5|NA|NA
TGTGCCATCCGGAAGGCAGACGAAGAGACCCAGTACTTC
CAIRKADEETQYF
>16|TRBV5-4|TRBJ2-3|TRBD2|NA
TGTGCCAGCATCTTGTTTTCTAGCGGAGGGCTTGGTACGCAGTATTTT
CASILFSSGGLGTQYF
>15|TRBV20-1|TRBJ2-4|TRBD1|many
TGCAGTGCTTCAGGGTTAGGGGACAGCAAAAACATTCAGTACTTC
CSASGLGDSKNIQYF
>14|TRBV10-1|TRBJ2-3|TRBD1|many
TGCGCCAGCAGTGAGAGACAGGGGCCAGATACGCAGTATTTT
CASSERQGPDTQYF
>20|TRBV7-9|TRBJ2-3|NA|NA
NA
CASSFYICSAHPGGTDTQYF
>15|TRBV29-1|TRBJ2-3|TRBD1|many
TGCAGCGTTGAACAACAGGGGGTCTTTACAGATACGCAGTATTTT
CSVEQQGVFTDTQYF
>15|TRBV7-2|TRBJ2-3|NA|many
TGTGCCAGCAGCTTAGCGAGGGGGGCGGGAGATACGCAGTATTTT
CASSLARGAGDTQYF
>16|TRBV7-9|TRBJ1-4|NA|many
TGTGCCAGCAGCTTCGTGGGTTACAGTGGTAATGAAAAACTGTTTTTT
CASSFVGYSGNEKLFF
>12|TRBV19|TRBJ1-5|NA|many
TGTGCCAGTAGTCCACAGGGTCAGCCCCAGCATTTT
CASSPQGQPQHF
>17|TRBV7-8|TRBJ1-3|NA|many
TGTGCCAGCAGCTTATCCCAGCCTCATACCTCTGGAAACACCATATATTTT
CASSLSQPHTSGNTIYF